The 31 T cell receptor beta chains below all came from one sample that was sequenced in a study of cytomegalovirus exposure and HLA in healthy donors. The PCR employed 60 Vbeta primers together with 13 Jbeta primers. Some clones are missing from TCRdb's copy, which holds only in-frame ones; the method was immunoSEQ multiplex PCR. The data contain more than 150,000 clones, about four fifths of them singletons. Input material: PBMCs. These receptors came from a young woman in good health and CMV-seropositive.

This clone turned up a few times. The gene calls are TRBV9 and TRBJ2-6; tentative D call: TRBD2 (5 bases). With 3 bases removed from V and 4 bases from J, the gap between germline ends came to 11 bases. The CDR3 covers 15 residues. Germline V gives CDR1 SGDLS, CDR2 YYNGEE. The CDR3 protein is CASSERIAGANVLTF. CDR3 nucleotides: TGTGCCAGCAGCGAGCGGATAGCCGGGGCCAACGTCCTGACTTTC.

Only a few counts were recorded for this clone. J is TRBJ1-1 and V is TRBV5-4; D not resolved. Trimming took 4 bases from V and 1 from J, leaving 5 bases between them. The CDR3 contains 12 residues. Germline V gene sequence: CDR1 SGHNT, CDR2 YYREEE (reference sequence). The CDR3 here is CASSLKNTEAFF. The DNA of the CDR3 is TGTGCCAGCAGCCTAAAGAACACTGAAGCTTTCTTT.

CDR3 loop: CASSFRQGSGNTIYF. CDR3 nucleotides: TGTGCCAGCAGCTTCCGACAGGGCTCTGGAAACACCATATATTTT. V is TRBV7-9 and J is TRBJ1-3; TRBD1 matches 7 bases. The V gene end was trimmed by 3 bases and the J gene end by 0 bases; junction bases not matched to a gene: 2. Germline V gene sequence: CDR1 SEHNR, CDR2 FQNEAQ (reference sequence). The CDR3 is 15 amino acids.

CDR3 sequence (DNA): TGTGCCAGCAGCGTAGCCCCGAGACAGGGTTTATACGAGCAGTACTTC. Amino acids: CASSVAPRQGLYEQYF. J is TRBJ2-7 and V is TRBV9; 7 bases align to TRBD1. Per the germline V gene, CDR1 is SGDLS and CDR2 is YYNGEE. The CDR3 runs to 16 residues. J was trimmed by 4 bases and V by 0 bases; bases with no gene match: 10.

This chain connects TRBV9 to TRBJ2-1; no reliable D call. CDR3 length: 12 amino acids. Germline loops: CDR1 SGDLS, CDR2 YYNGEE. Trimming stripped 0 bases from V and 7 bases from J, with 5 bases between. CDR3 in DNA: TGTGCCAGCAGCGTAGATAGTAATGAGCAGTTCTTC. Protein product: CASSVDSNEQFF. The complete variable domain, with remaining parts taken from reference TRBV9 and TRBJ2-1, reads DSGVTQTPKHLITATGQRVTLRCSPRSGDLSVYWYQQSLDQGLQFLIQYYNGEERAKGNILERFSAQQFPDLHSELNLSSLELGDSALYFCASSVDSNEQFFGPGTRLTVL.

V and J are TRBV6-5 and TRBJ2-7; 12 nucleotides align to TRBD2. J was trimmed by 4 bases and V by 6 bases; bases with no gene match: 7. The CDR3 has 15 amino acids. Germline values: CDR1 MNHEY, CDR2 SVGAGI. CDR3 sequence: CASRETSGSFYEQYF. The CDR3 DNA reads TGTGCCAGCAGGGAGACTAGCGGGAGTTTTTACGAGCAGTACTTC.

The chain combines TRBV7-9 with TRBJ2-1; a possible D gene is TRBD1 (5 bases). Germline CDR1 and CDR2: SEHNR and FQNEAQ (reference sequence). The CDR3 runs 15 residues. V lost 5 bases, J lost 6 bases, and 17 bases lay in between. For the CDR3, the DNA is TGTGCCAGCAGCCGAATACAGGTTGTTAGCAATGAGCAGTTCTTC. Residues: CASSRIQVVSNEQFF.

The genes are TRBV19 and TRBJ2-5, with 10 nucleotides matching TRBD2. V was pared by 5 bases and J by 2 bases, with 8 bases of the junction left unmatched. CDR3 length equals 16 residues. CDR1 and CDR2 (germline): LNHDA, SQIVND (reference sequence). The CDR3 DNA sequence: TGTGCCAGTAGTTTGCGGACTAGCGGAATTCAAGAGACCCAGTACTTC. Translated, it gives CASSLRTSGIQETQYF.

The chain combines TRBV12-5 with TRBJ2-3, with TRBD2 matching 8 bases. The CDR3 has 13 amino acids. Germline V lookup: CDR1 LGHNT, CDR2 FRNRAP. The V and J ends lost 8 bases and 7 bases, in that order; junction bases with no gene match: 8. CDR3 loop: CASKEAGGNTQYF. The CDR3 nucleotides are TGTGCTAGTAAAGAGGCGGGGGGCAATACGCAGTATTTT.

V gene TRBV9 combines with J gene TRBJ2-1; the match to TRBD2 covers 14 bases. The J segment lost 6 bases and the V segment lost 3 bases, leaving 14 bases of the junction unmatched. This CDR3 is built from 19 residues. Germline V CDR1 and CDR2: SGDLS, YYNGEE. This CDR3 is CASSAEKGLAGGLSNEQFF. CDR3 sequence (DNA): TGTGCCAGCAGCGCCGAAAAAGGACTAGCGGGGGGCCTGAGCAATGAGCAGTTCTTC.

The gene calls are TRBV19 and TRBJ1-5, with D tentatively TRBD1 (5 bases). Germline V gives CDR1 LNHDA, CDR2 SQIVND (reference sequence). The CDR3 is 14 residues long. V dropped 0 bases and J dropped 8 bases, with 11 bases sitting between them. CDR3 sequence (DNA): TGTGCCAGTAGTATAGAGACCTGGGGGGAGCCCCAGCATTTT. Protein: CASSIETWGEPQHF. Full variable domain (outside the CDR3, taken from reference TRBV19 and TRBJ1-5): DGGITQSPKYLFRKEGQNVTLSCEQNLNHDAMYWYRQDPGQGLRLIYYSQIVNDFQKGDIAEGYSVSREKKESFPLTVTSAQKNPTAFYLCASSIETWGEPQHFGDGTRLSIL.

The V gene is TRBV5-6, the J gene TRBJ2-7; D gene uncertain. V gave up 4 bases and J gave up 4 bases, with 15 bases separating them. The germline gives CDR1 SGHDT, CDR2 YYEEEE. CDR3 length equals 14 residues. The CDR3 protein is CASSPVGSTYEQYF. CDR3 sequence (DNA): TGTGCCAGCAGCCCGGTGGGCAGTACTTACGAGCAGTACTTC.

The chain combines TRBV4-2 with TRBJ2-5, with 12 positions matching TRBD2. Per the germline V gene, CDR1 is LGHNA and CDR2 is YNFKEQ. V lost 1 base to trimming and J lost 4 bases; unmatched junction nucleotides: 4. CDR3 length equals 16 residues. The DNA for the CDR3 is TGTGCCAGCAGCCAAGGACTAGCGGGAGAAGGAGAGACCCAGTACTTC. Its protein is CASSQGLAGEGETQYF.

V usage is TRBV28 and J usage is TRBJ2-7; 9 bases align to TRBD2. V trimming: 3 bases; J trimming: 9 bases; junction bases outside the gene matches: 9. Germline assignment: CDR1 MDHEN and CDR2 SYDVKM. CDR3 length equals 14 residues. In nucleotides, the CDR3 is TGTGCCAGCAGTTTCGCGGGAGGGCCACGACCGCAGTACTTC. As protein: CASSFAGGPRPQYF.

This chain uses TRBV29-1 with TRBJ1-2, with 9 positions matching TRBD1. The CDR3 runs to 12 residues. Germline V gives CDR1 SQVTM, CDR2 ANQGSEA. V lost 6 bases and J lost 6; bases outside the gene matches: 5. DNA for the CDR3: TGCAGCGTGGTACAGGGGGCGGATGGCTACACCTTC. It codes for CSVVQGADGYTF.

In this sample, this clone turned up a few times. V is TRBV15 and J is TRBJ1-5; TRBD1 might be the D (6 bases). Germline V gives CDR1 LNHNV, CDR2 YYDKDF (reference sequence). The V end lost 5 bases, the J end lost 0 bases, and 11 bases lay between the germline ends. The CDR3 runs to 15 residues. The CDR3 loop is CATSPGGNSNQPQHF. The CDR3 DNA is TGTGCCACCAGCCCGGGGGGCAATAGCAATCAGCCCCAGCATTTT.

The chain is built from TRBV5-1 and TRBJ1-1; D may be TRBD1 (5 bases). CDR1 SGHRS and CDR2 YFSETQ come from the germline V gene. The CDR3 has 13 residues. Trimming took 3 bases from V and 4 from J, leaving 10 bases between them. CDR3 coding DNA: TGCGCCAGCAGCTCCGGGGGAGTCACTGAAGCTTTCTTT. This sequence encodes CASSSGGVTEAFF.

The CDR3, as DNA: TGTGCCAGTAGTATAGCCCCCGACACCGGGGAGCTGTTTTTT. Amino acid sequence: CASSIAPDTGELFF. The chain carries TRBV19 and TRBJ2-2, with D uncertain. CDR1 and CDR2 (germline): LNHDA, SQIVND (reference sequence). This CDR3 comprises 14 residues. Trimming left V 1 base short and J 3 bases short, with 6 bases between.

This clone was seen a handful of times. This chain uses TRBV27 with TRBJ2-1; 7 nucleotides align to TRBD2. V trimming: 1 base; J trimming: 5 bases; junction bases outside the gene matches: 2. The V gene's germline CDR1 is MNHEY and CDR2 SMNVEV (reference sequence). The CDR3 spans 14 residues. The CDR3 coding sequence is TGTGCCAGCAGTTTATGGGGGGGGGACAATGAGCAGTTCTTC. This sequence encodes CASSLWGGDNEQFF.

This clone was observed a handful of times. This sequence joins TRBV11-1 and TRBJ2-1, with 14 bases lining up with TRBD2. The CDR3 is 18 residues long. J gave up 0 bases and V 0 bases, and 1 base lay outside the gene matches. Per the germline V gene, CDR1 is SGHAT and CDR2 is FQDESV (reference sequence). The CDR3 DNA follows: TGTGCCAGCAGCTTAGCGACTAGCGGGAGGGGCTCCTACAATGAGCAGTTCTTC. Translation: CASSLATSGRGSYNEQFF.

The sample holds one count of this clone. The chain has TRBV6-5 and TRBJ2-1, with 9 bases identical to TRBD2. V shed 2 bases and J 9 bases; nucleotides not matched to a gene: 8. The V gene's germline CDR1 is MNHEY and CDR2 SVGAGI. This CDR3 is 15 amino acids long. The CDR3 coding sequence is TGTGCCAGCAGTTACGGGGCGGGGGGGCAGGTTGAGCAGTTCTTC. Its protein product is CASSYGAGGQVEQFF.

CDR3 in DNA: TGTGCCAGCAGCCAGACTAGCGGGGCGAACACCGGGGAGCTGTTTTTT. This gives the protein CASSQTSGANTGELFF. The chain recombines TRBV11-2 with TRBJ2-2; TRBD2 aligns across 11 bases. Germline assignment: CDR1 SGHAT and CDR2 FQNNGV. V lost 5 bases and J lost 0; bases outside the gene matches: 2. The CDR3 has 16 residues.

The CDR3 region has the DNA TGTGCCAGCAGCTCCCGGTCTGATTTCAATGAGCAGTTCTTC. Translation: CASSSRSDFNEQFF. The chain employs TRBV7-9 and TRBJ2-1; D not resolved. Germline CDR1 reads SEHNR; CDR2 reads FQNEAQ (reference sequence). CDR3 size: 14 residues. V lost 4 bases and J 6 bases, leaving 13 bases between the germline ends.

The J gene is TRBJ2-7, the V gene TRBV5-1; D gene ambiguous. V lost 4 bases and J lost 3, with 11 bases in between. This CDR3 spans 13 amino acids. From germline, CDR1 is SGHRS and CDR2 YFSETQ. The CDR3 spells CASSVDGDYEQYF. In nucleotides, the CDR3 is TGCGCCAGCAGCGTGGACGGAGACTACGAGCAGTACTTC.

The chain joins TRBV4-3 to TRBJ1-4; D unclear. V was shortened by 5 bases and J by 0 bases, with 10 bases between the two germline ends. The CDR3 sequence is 15 residues long. Germline V gives CDR1 LGHNA, CDR2 YSLEER. CDR3 DNA: TGCGCCAGCAGCGGAGACTTAACAACTAATGAAAAACTGTTTTTT. Its protein product is CASSGDLTTNEKLFF.

V is TRBV6-5 and J is TRBJ1-6; no clear D gene. The CDR3 covers 13 residues. Per germline, CDR1 MNHEY and CDR2 SVGAGI. The V end lost 2 bases, the J end lost 7 bases, and 6 bases lay between the germline ends. CDR3 in DNA: TGTGCCAGCAGTTACCAAGAGAATTCACCCCTCCACTTT. Encoded protein: CASSYQENSPLHF.

The chain recombines TRBV6-6 with TRBJ1-6, with D maybe TRBD1 (6 bases). Germline lookup yields CDR1 MNHNY and CDR2 SVGAGI (reference sequence). V dropped 3 bases and J dropped 8 bases, with 11 bases sitting between them. This CDR3 region has 14 residues. DNA for the CDR3: TGTGCCAGCAGTTATTGGACAGAGGATTCACCCCTCCACTTT. This codes for CASSYWTEDSPLHF.

The chain carries TRBV5-1 and TRBJ2-3; D may be TRBD2 (5 bases). The CDR3 sequence is 17 residues long. Trimming pared 3 bases from V and 4 bases from J, leaving 21 bases between. Germline assignment: CDR1 SGHRS and CDR2 YFSETQ. This CDR3 is CASSSINSGLKADTQYF. CDR3 DNA: TGCGCCAGCAGCTCGATAAACAGCGGACTGAAAGCAGATACGCAGTATTTT.

The chain uses TRBV11-2 and TRBJ2-7; 7 nucleotides line up with TRBD2. J was trimmed by 3 bases and V by 5 bases; bases with no gene match: 7. CDR3 length: 14 amino acids. Looked up from germline, CDR1 is SGHAT and CDR2 is FQNNGV. The CDR3 DNA follows: TGTGCCAGCAGCCTTTCGGGGGGTAACTACGAGCAGTACTTC. Its protein product is CASSLSGGNYEQYF. The variable domain in full, with the rest retrieved from reference TRBV11-2 and TRBJ2-7, is EAGVAQSPRYKIIEKRQSVAFWCNPISGHATLYWYQQILGQGPKLLIQFQNNGVVDDSQLPKDRFSAERLKGVDSTLKIQPAKLEDSAVYLCASSLSGGNYEQYFGPGTRLTVT.

The chain joins TRBV13 to TRBJ2-7, with a tentative D call TRBD1 (6 bases). Trimming removed 4 bases at V and 3 bases at J, with 13 bases between. The CDR3 is made up of 14 amino acids. CDR1 is PRHDT and CDR2 is FYEKMQ in the germline V gene (reference sequence). CDR3 sequence (DNA): TGTGCCAGCAGCTCGTCCGGGACATACTACGAGCAGTACTTC. Protein: CASSSSGTYYEQYF.

V gene TRBV7-9 combines with J gene TRBJ2-1; TRBD2 agrees at 8 bases. Losses at the gene ends were 1 base for V and 6 bases for J; bases not matched to a gene: 11. Germline CDR1 SEHNR, CDR2 FQNEAQ (reference sequence). The CDR3 extends over 17 amino acids. CDR3 in DNA: TGTGCCAGCAGCTTAGGCCTGGGACTAGAGGCCCCCAATGAGCAGTTCTTC. Translated: CASSLGLGLEAPNEQFF.